A single sample gave rise to the 8 T cell receptor beta chains below, sequenced in a study of human T cells and chemical hapten exposure. Time point specified: patch test 2, 6 weeks after DPC sensitization. Treatment noted: therapeutic diphenylcyclopropenone sensitization with weekly scalp DPC. From the RACE reads, TCRdb called clonotypes with MiXCR, one entry per CDR3 protein. The repertoire consists of around 69,000 distinct CDR3 sequences, with around 8.8% occurring once and the leading ten covering approximately 3.7%. Sequencing was performed on whole blood, taken in connection with sensitization to the hapten diphenylcyclopropenone (DPC). These receptors originate from a woman between 45 and 60 years old with alopecia areata. Some clones in this sample may be carry-over from other donors' samples.

This sequence joins TRBV20-1 and TRBJ2-1, with D tentatively TRBD1 (5 bases). The V end lost 6 bases, the J end lost 1 base, and 16 bases lay between the germline ends. The CDR3 has 15 residues. Germline loops: CDR1 DFQATT, CDR2 SNEGSKA (reference sequence). The DNA for the CDR3 is TGCAGTGCGGCTAGACAGAGAGTTTCCTACAATGAGCAGTTCTTC. Protein sequence: CSAARQRVSYNEQFF.

The sample holds many counts of this clonotype. The chain couples TRBV12-3 or TRBV12-4 to TRBJ1-2, with D possibly being TRBD1 (6 bases). The CDR3 has 16 residues. Trimming took off 7 bases at V and 2 bases at J, with 20 bases between the two ends. CDR3 residues: CASNTGRTELNYGYTF. CDR3 coding DNA: TGTGCCAGCAATACGGGAAGGACAGAGCTGAACTATGGCTACACCTTC.

This clonotype has ten or more counts. The rearrangement uses TRBV5-4 and TRBJ1-1, with 8 bases matching TRBD1. The CDR3 spans 13 residues. CDR1 is SGHNT and CDR2 is YYREEE in the germline V gene (reference sequence). The V segment lost 3 bases and the J segment 8 bases; nucleotides outside the gene matches: 6. CDR3: CASSSGQVFEAFF. For the CDR3, the DNA is TGTGCCAGCAGCTCGGGACAGGTGTTCGAAGCTTTCTTT.

This clonotype came up a few times. The rearrangement joins TRBV28 to TRBJ1-5; 8 bases are shared with TRBD1. The CDR3 is 16 residues long. Germline lookup yields CDR1 MDHEN and CDR2 SYDVKM. The J segment lost 3 bases and the V segment lost 2 bases, leaving 6 bases of the junction unmatched. CDR3 in DNA: TGTGCCAGCAGTTTAATAGGACAGGGCGACAATCAGCCCCAGCATTTT. It specifies CASSLIGQGDNQPQHF.

A remark on this clonotype: This may arise from a read error, as a much more abundant clone is one base away. This chain joins TRBV2 and TRBJ1-1; 9 nucleotides align to TRBD1. The CDR3 consists of 14 residues. In germline, CDR1 is SNHLY, CDR2 FYNNEI. The CDR3 DNA reads TGTGCCAGCAGACTACAGGGGGCGCACACTGAAGCTTACTTT. Translating gives CASRLQGAHTEAYF.

In its sample, this clonotype was seen many times. The genes are TRBV7-2 and TRBJ2-1; TRBD1 matches at 7 bases. The germline V gene encodes CDR1 SGHTA and CDR2 FQGNSA. Trimming cost V 1 base and J 7 bases; bases outside gene matches: 7. This CDR3 is 15 amino acids long. The CDR3 loop is CASSLEASRGNEQFF. The CDR3 DNA reads as TGTGCCAGCAGCTTAGAGGCTAGCAGGGGGAATGAGCAGTTCTTC.

This clonotype appeared a few times. V usage is TRBV10-3 and J usage is TRBJ2-3; D may be TRBD1 or TRBD2 (7 bases each). Trimming took off 4 bases at V and 4 bases at J, with 18 bases between the two ends. CDR3 length equals 16 residues. CDR1 and CDR2 from the germline V gene are ENHRY and SYGVKD. The CDR3 DNA follows: TGTGCCATCAGTGTTTCGGGCAGGGGGGGATCAGATACGCAGTATTTT. Protein sequence: CAISVSGRGGSDTQYF.

This clonotype appeared many times. The chain recombines TRBV24-1 with TRBJ1-5; the D is unclear. Trimming shortened V by 1 base and J by 4 bases, and 10 bases separated the two germline ends. The length of the CDR3 is 15 residues. The V gene's germline CDR1 is KGHDR and CDR2 SFDVKD. CDR3 amino acids: CATSDFGWENQPQHF. Written as DNA, the CDR3 is TGTGCCACCAGTGATTTCGGGTGGGAGAATCAGCCCCAGCATTTT.